Included here is one TCR beta chain sequence, with context. This sample was taken from a study of control samples from healthy donors and cancer patients. Germline V lookup: CDR1 SGHTA, CDR2 FQGNSA. Trimming cost V 3 bases and J 4 bases, with 13 bases left between them. There are 15 residues in the CDR3. Profiling relied on immunoSEQ multiplex PCR, and the TCRdb table lists in-frame clones only, not all of them. Among some 140,000 clones listed, roughly 92% were seen once. The source of this sequence is a man between 25 and 39 years old in good health. The sample was blood. The gene calls are TRBV7-2 and TRBJ2-1; no definite D call. Written as DNA, the CDR3 is TGTGCCAGCAGCTTTATCGGAGAACCTTACAATGAGCAGTTCTTC. Its translation: CASSFIGEPYNEQFF.